This T cell receptor (beta chain) stems from a study of blood T cell dynamics during melanoma immunotherapy. Study overall: First-line therapy was either pembrolizumab or nivolumab with ipilimumab for metastatic melanoma. Whole-study findings and limits: Clones driving repertoire changes may be melanoma-specific or general immune activation.

Sample time point: week 3, after first cycle of checkpoint inhibitor. Prior systemic cancer therapy, immunosuppressant use and other active malignancies excluded patients. Turning to this clone: Its antigen is undetermined.

A fixed DNA input of about 0.35 ug was used per bulk PBMC sample. Sequencing used immunoSEQ multiplex PCR; TCRdb keeps in-frame clones, though not all of them. Among 9,900 or so clones listed, about 80% were seen once. The sample was blood, taken from a patient treated with checkpoint blockade. This TCR derives from a human donor with melanoma.

CDR3 DNA: TGTGCCAGCAGTAAACCGGGAAGGCAGTACGTC. It specifies CASSKPGRQYV. The chain combines TRBV6-4 with TRBJ2-7; weak D call: TRBD2 (5 bases). This CDR3 is built from 11 residues. Germline assignment: CDR1 MRHNA and CDR2 SNTAGT. V lost 5 bases, J lost 9 bases, and 11 bases lay in between.